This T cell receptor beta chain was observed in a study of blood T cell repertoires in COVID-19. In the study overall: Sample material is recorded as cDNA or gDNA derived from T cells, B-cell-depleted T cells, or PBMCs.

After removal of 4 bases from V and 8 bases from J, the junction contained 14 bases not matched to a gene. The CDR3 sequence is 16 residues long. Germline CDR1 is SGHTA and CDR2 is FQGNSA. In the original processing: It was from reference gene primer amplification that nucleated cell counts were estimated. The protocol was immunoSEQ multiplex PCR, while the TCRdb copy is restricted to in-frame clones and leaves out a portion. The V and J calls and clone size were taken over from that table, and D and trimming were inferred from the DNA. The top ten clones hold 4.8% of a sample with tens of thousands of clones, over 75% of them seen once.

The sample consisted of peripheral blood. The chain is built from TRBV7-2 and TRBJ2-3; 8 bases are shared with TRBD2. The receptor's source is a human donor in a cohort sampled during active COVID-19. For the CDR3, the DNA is TGTGCCAGCAGCTCCACCGGGGCGGGAGGTGCTTCTACGCAGTATTTT. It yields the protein CASSSTGAGGASTQYF.